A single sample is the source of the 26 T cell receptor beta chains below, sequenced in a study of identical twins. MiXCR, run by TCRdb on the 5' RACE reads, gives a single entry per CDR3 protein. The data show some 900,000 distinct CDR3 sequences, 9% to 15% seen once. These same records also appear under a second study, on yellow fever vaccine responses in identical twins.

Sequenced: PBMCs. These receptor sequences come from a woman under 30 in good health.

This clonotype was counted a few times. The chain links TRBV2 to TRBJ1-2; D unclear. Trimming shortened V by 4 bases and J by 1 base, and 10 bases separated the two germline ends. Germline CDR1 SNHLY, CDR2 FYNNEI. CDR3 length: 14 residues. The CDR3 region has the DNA TGTGCCAGCAGTGCTCAAGGACTTAACTATGGCTACACCTTC. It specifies CASSAQGLNYGYTF.

CDR3 in amino acids: CASSDRSGNEQFF. The CDR3 bases are TGTGCCAGCAGTGATCGTAGCGGGAATGAGCAGTTCTTC. The chain carries TRBV25-1 and TRBJ2-1, with TRBD2 matching over 7 bases. The CDR3 covers 13 residues. Germline V lookup: CDR1 MGHDK, CDR2 SYGVNS. V lost 3 bases and J lost 7; bases outside the gene matches: 3.

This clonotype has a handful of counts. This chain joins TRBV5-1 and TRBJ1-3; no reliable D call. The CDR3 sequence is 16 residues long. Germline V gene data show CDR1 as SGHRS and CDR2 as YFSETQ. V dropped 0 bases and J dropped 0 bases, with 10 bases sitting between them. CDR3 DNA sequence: TGCGCCAGCAGCTTGGATTTCGGCAGCTCTGGAAACACCATATATTTT. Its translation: CASSLDFGSSGNTIYF.

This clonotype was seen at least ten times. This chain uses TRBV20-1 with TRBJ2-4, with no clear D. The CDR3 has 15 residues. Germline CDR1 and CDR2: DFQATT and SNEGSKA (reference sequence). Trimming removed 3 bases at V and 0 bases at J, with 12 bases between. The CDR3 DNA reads TGCAGTGCTAGTCGACGGGTACTAGCCAAAAACATTCAGTACTTC. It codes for CSASRRVLAKNIQYF.

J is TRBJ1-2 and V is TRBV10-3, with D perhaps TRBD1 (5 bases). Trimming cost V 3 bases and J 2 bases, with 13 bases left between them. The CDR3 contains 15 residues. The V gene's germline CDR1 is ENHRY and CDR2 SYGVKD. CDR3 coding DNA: TGTGCCATCAGTGACAGGGAGGGAAACAACTATGGCTACACCTTC. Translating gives CAISDREGNNYGYTF.

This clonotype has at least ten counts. This CDR3 is CASSLVGGIGNEQFF. In nucleotides, the CDR3 is TGCGCCAGCAGCTTGGTAGGGGGAATAGGGAATGAGCAGTTCTTC. The V gene is TRBV5-1, the J gene TRBJ2-1; possibly TRBD1 for D (6 bases). The length of the CDR3 is 15 residues. Looked up from germline, CDR1 is SGHRS and CDR2 is YFSETQ. Between the trimmed V and J ends, which lost 0 bases and 7 bases, there was a span of 14 bases.

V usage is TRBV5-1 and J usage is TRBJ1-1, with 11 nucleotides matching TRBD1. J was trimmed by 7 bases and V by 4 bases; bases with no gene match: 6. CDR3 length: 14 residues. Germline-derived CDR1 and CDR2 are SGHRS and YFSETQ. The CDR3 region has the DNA TGCGCCAGCAGCACGAGGACAGGGGGCGGTGAAGCTTTCTTT. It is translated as CASSTRTGGGEAFF.

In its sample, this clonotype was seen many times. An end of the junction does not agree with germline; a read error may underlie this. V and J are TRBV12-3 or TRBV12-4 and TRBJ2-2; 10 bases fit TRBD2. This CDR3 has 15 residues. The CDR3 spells CASRLAGGNTGELFF. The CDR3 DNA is TGTGCCAGCAGATTAGCGGGAGGGAACACCGGGGAGCTGTTTTTT.

The CDR3 is CASSLAGQGPFYEQYF. DNA for the CDR3: TGCGCCAGCAGCTTGGCAGGGCAGGGGCCTTTCTACGAGCAGTACTTC. This chain connects TRBV5-1 to TRBJ2-7, with D possibly matching TRBD1 (6 bases). V shed 0 bases and J shed 3 bases, with 16 bases lying between them. The germline gives CDR1 SGHRS, CDR2 YFSETQ. The CDR3 consists of 16 residues.

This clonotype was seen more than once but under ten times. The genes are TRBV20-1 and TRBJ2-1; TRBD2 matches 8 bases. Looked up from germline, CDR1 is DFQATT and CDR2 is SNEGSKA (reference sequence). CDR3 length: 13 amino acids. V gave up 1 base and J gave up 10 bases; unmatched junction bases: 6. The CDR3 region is CSARVQREREQFF. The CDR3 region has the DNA TGCAGTGCTAGAGTCCAGCGGGAGAGGGAGCAGTTCTTC.

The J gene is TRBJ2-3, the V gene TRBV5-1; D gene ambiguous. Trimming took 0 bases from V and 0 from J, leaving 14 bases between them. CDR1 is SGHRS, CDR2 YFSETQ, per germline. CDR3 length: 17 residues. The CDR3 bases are TGCGCCAGCAGCTTGGGTACGGGCAGTGCTAGCACAGATACGCAGTATTTT. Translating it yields CASSLGTGSASTDTQYF.

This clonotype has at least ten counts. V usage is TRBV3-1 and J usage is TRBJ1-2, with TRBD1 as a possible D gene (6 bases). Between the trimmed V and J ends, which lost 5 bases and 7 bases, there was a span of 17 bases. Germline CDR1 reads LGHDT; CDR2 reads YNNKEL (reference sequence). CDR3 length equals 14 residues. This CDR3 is CASSETIQGSGYTF. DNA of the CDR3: TGTGCCAGCAGCGAAACAATACAGGGATCTGGCTACACCTTC. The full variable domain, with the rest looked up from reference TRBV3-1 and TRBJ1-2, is DTAVSQTPKYLVTQMGNDKSIKCEQNLGHDTMYWYKQDSKKFLKIMFSYNNKELIINETVPNRFSPKSPDKAHLNLHINSLELGDSAVYFCASSETIQGSGYTFGSGTRLTVV.

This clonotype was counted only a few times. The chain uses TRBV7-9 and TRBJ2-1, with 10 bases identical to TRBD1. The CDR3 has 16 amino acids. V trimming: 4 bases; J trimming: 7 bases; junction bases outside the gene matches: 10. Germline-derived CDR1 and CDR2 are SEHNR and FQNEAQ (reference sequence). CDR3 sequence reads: CASSSETGGRLNEQFF. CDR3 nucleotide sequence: TGTGCCAGCAGCTCAGAGACAGGGGGCAGGTTGAATGAGCAGTTCTTC. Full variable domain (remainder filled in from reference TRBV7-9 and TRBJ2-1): DTGVSQNPRHKITKRGQNVTFRCDPISEHNRLYWYRQTLGQGPEFLTYFQNEAQLEKSRLLSDRFSAERPKGSFSTLEIQRTEQGDSAMYLCASSSETGGRLNEQFFGPGTRLTVL.

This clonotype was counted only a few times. CDR3 sequence (DNA): TGTGCCAGCAGTCTTACAGGGGTAGGGTCCTACGAGCAGTACGTC. This codes for CASSLTGVGSYEQYV. The chain employs TRBV28 and TRBJ2-7; 7 nucleotides match TRBD1. Losses at the gene ends were 5 bases for V and 1 base for J; bases not matched to a gene: 8. Germline CDR1 is MDHEN and CDR2 is SYDVKM. The length of the CDR3 is 15 residues.

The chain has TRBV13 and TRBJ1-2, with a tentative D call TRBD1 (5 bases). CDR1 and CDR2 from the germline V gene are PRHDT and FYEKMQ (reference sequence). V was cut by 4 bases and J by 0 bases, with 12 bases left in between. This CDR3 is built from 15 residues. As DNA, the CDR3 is TGTGCCAGCAGCTCTGGACACCTAGCTAACTATGGCTACACCTTC. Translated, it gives CASSSGHLANYGYTF.

This CDR3 is CASSLVMTTTYEQYF. The CDR3 DNA is TGTGCCAGCAGTTTAGTGATGACTACCACCTACGAGCAGTACTTC. The chain carries TRBV28 and TRBJ2-7; possible D gene TRBD2, 5 bases. From germline, CDR1 is MDHEN and CDR2 SYDVKM. The CDR3 sequence is 15 residues long. V shed 2 bases and J shed 2 bases, with 13 bases lying between them.

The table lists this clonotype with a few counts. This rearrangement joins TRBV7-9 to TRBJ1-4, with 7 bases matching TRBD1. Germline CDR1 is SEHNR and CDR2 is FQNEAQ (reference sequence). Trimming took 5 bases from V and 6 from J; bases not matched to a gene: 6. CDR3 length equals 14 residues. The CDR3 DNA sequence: TGTGCCAGCAGCATGGGACAGCTAGATGAAAAACTGTTTTTT. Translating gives CASSMGQLDEKLFF.

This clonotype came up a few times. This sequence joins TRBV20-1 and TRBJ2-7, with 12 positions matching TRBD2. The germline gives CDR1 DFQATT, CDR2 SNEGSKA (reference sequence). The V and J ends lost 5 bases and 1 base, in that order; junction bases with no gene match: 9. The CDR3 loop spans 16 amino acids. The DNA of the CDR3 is TGCAGTGCTGAAGGACTAGCGGGATGGAGTTCCTACGAGCAGTACTTC. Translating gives CSAEGLAGWSSYEQYF.

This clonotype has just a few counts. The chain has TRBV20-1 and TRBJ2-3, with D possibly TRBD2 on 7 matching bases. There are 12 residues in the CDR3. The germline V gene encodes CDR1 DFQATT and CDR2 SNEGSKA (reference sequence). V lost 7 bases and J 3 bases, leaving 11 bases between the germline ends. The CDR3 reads CSVGGGTDTQYF. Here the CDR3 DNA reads TGCAGTGTAGGGGGGGGAACAGATACGCAGTATTTT.

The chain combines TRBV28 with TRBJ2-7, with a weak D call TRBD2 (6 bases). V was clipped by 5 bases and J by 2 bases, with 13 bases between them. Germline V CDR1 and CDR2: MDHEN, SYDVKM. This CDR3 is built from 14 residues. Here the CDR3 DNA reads TGTGCCAGCAGTACCTCCGGGGGAGCCTACGAGCAGTACGTC. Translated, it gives CASSTSGGAYEQYV.

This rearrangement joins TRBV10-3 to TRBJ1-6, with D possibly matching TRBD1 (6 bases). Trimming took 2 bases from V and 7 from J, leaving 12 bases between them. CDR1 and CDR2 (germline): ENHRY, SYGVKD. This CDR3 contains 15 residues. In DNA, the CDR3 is TGTGCCATCAGTGAGACAGGGCAGGAGAATTCACCCCTCCACTTT. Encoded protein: CAISETGQENSPLHF.

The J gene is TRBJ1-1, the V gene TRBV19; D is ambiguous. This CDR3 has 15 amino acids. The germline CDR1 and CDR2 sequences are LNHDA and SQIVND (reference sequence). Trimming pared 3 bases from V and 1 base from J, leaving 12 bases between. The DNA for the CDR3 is TGTGCCAGTAGTATGATTTTGTCTCGGAACACTGAAGCTTTCTTT. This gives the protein CASSMILSRNTEAFF.

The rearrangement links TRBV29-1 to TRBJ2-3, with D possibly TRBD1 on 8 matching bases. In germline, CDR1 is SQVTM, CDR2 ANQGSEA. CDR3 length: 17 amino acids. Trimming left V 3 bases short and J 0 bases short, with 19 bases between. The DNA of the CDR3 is TGCAGCGTTGAGTGGGGGGGACAGGTCCCTAGCACAGATACGCAGTATTTT. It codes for CSVEWGGQVPSTDTQYF.

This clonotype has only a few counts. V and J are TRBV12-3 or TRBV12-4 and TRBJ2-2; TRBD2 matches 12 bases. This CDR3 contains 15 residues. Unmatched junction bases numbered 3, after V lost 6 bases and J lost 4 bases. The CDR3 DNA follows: TGTGCCAGCAGATCTAGCGGGAGGGCCACCGGGGAGCTGTTTTTT. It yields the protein CASRSSGRATGELFF.

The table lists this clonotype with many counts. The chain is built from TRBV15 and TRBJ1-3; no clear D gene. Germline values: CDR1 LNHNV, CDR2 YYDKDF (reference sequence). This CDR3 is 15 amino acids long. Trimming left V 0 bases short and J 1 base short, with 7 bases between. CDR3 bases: TGTGCCACCAGCAGAGATACAGTTTCTGGAAACACCATATATTTT. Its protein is CATSRDTVSGNTIYF.

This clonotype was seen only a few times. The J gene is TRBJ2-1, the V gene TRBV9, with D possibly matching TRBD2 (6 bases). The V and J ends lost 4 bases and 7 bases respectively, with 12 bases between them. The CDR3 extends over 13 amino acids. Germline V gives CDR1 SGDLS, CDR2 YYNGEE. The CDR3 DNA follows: TGTGCCAGCAGCCGGGGGACGCCGAATGAGCAGTTCTTC. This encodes CASSRGTPNEQFF.